Many counts were recorded for the clone carrying this T cell receptor beta chain. Its antigen is still unknown. Quantitative 5'-RACE with molecular barcodes produced the TCR beta libraries. TCRdb reprocessed the 5' RACE reads with MiXCR, giving one entry per CDR3 protein. The data show 200,000 to 300,000 distinct CDR3 sequences, roughly 8.2% seen once. V was pared by 1 base and J by 3 bases, with 2 bases of the junction left unmatched. The CDR3 length is 14 residues. Germline values: CDR1 DFQATT, CDR2 SNEGSKA (reference sequence). This sample stems from a study of CD8 T cells in ankylosing spondylitis. Study outcomes and limitations: Made up of eight highly homologous variants, a TCR beta motif appeared characteristic of ankylosing spondylitis blood. Enrichment of disease-linked clones was reportedly significant in matched ankylosing spondylitis synovial fluid. Disease-associated clonotypes exhibited CD8+ identity and were relatively infrequent in peripheral blood.

The chain combines TRBV20-1 with TRBJ2-7, with 11 positions matching TRBD2. Sequenced: blood, either unsorted or a sorted T cell fraction (not recorded which). The TCR originated in a female donor with ankylosing spondylitis or in good health (not recorded which). This chain's CDR3 is CSARGLAGIYEQYF. Written as DNA, the CDR3 is TGCAGTGCTAGAGGACTAGCGGGAATCTACGAGCAGTACTTC.